This passage covers 22 T cell receptor beta chains from one sample sequenced in a study of cytomegalovirus exposure and HLA in healthy donors. 13 Jbeta primers and 60 Vbeta primers were used for the PCR. The repertoire was sequenced with immunoSEQ multiplex PCR; TCRdb's copy has only in-frame clones and lacks some. The table records fewer than 150,000 clones, roughly three quarters of them present only once. The sample comprised PBMCs. These receptors came from a man aged 30-40 years in good health and CMV-seronegative.

This rearrangement joins TRBV7-3 to TRBJ2-2; 12 bases map to TRBD2. The CDR3 totals 17 residues. Germline V CDR1 and CDR2: SGHTA, FQGTGA. The V and J ends lost 4 bases and 5 bases, in that order; junction bases with no gene match: 8. CDR3 bases: TGTGCCAGCAGCTCAGGGACTAGCGGGTCGTATACCGGGGAGCTGTTTTTT. Translated, it gives CASSSGTSGSYTGELFF.

This clone appeared a few times. The chain links TRBV6-5 to TRBJ2-5; TRBD1 aligns across 7 bases. In germline, CDR1 is MNHEY, CDR2 SVGAGI. This CDR3 is built from 15 residues. The V segment lost 0 bases and the J segment 7 bases; nucleotides outside the gene matches: 8. The DNA of the CDR3 is TGTGCCAGCAGTTACTCAGGGGGCCGGGAAGGGACCCAGTACTTC. The encoded protein is CASSYSGGREGTQYF.

The chain is built from TRBV5-1 and TRBJ1-2; possibly TRBD1 for D (6 bases). V shed 3 bases and J shed 4 bases, with 16 bases lying between them. Germline V gene sequence: CDR1 SGHRS, CDR2 YFSETQ. This CDR3 is built from 15 residues. The CDR3 region has the DNA TGCGCCAGCAGCTCTCACCTCGGACAGATCTATGGCTACACCTTC. As protein: CASSSHLGQIYGYTF. Full variable domain (rest looked up from reference TRBV5-1 and TRBJ1-2): KAGVTQTPRYLIKTRGQQVTLSCSPISGHRSVSWYQQTPGQGLQFLFEYFSETQRNKGNFPGRFSGRQFSNSRSEMNVSTLELGDSALYLCASSSHLGQIYGYTFGSGTRLTVV.

V gene TRBV11-2 combines with J gene TRBJ2-5, with D hard to call. Germline lookup yields CDR1 SGHAT and CDR2 FQNNGV. This CDR3 has 18 amino acids. Trimming took 1 base from V and 2 from J, leaving 20 bases between them. For the CDR3, the DNA is TGTGCCAGCAGCTTAGGTATTTCGTCGAGAACCCGTCAAGAGACCCAGTACTTC. It codes for CASSLGISSRTRQETQYF.

The V call is TRBV11-2, the J call TRBJ2-1, with TRBD2 identical over 8 bases. The CDR3 contains 16 residues. Germline V gene data show CDR1 as SGHAT and CDR2 as FQNNGV. The V gene end was trimmed by 2 bases and the J gene end by 6 bases; junction bases not matched to a gene: 9. CDR3 in DNA: TGTGCCAGCAGCTTAAGAGGGGAAGCGGGAGCCAATGAGCAGTTCTTC. Amino acids: CASSLRGEAGANEQFF.

Worth noting for this clone: Other DNA sequences within the sample encode an identical CDR3. The V call is TRBV9, the J call TRBJ2-7, with D perhaps matching TRBD2 (5 bases). The CDR3 sequence is 15 residues long. CDR1 and CDR2 from the germline V gene are SGDLS and YYNGEE. Trimming removed 0 bases from V and 6 bases from J, with 16 bases in between. The CDR3 DNA sequence: TGTGCCAGCAGCGTAGCTCCCAGCGGTGGATTCGAGCAGTACTTC. It translates to CASSVAPSGGFEQYF.

The J gene is TRBJ1-5, the V gene TRBV27; 10 positions agree with TRBD1. The V segment lost 6 bases and the J segment 4 bases; nucleotides outside the gene matches: 9. Germline-derived CDR1 and CDR2 are MNHEY and SMNVEV (reference sequence). The CDR3 is made up of 16 amino acids. This chain's CDR3 is CASRSTGTGDNQPQHF. CDR3 in DNA: TGTGCCAGCAGATCAACCGGGACAGGGGATAATCAGCCCCAGCATTTT.

This clone is categorized as medium-sized. The chain employs TRBV19 and TRBJ1-5, with D uncertain. The CDR3 spans 20 residues. Deletions cut 1 base from V and 5 bases from J, with 27 bases between. CDR1 is LNHDA and CDR2 is SQIVND in the germline V gene (reference sequence). In DNA, the CDR3 is TGTGCCAGTAGTATAGGGGCGGGGTTGGGTCTCTTCATAACGGATCAGCCCCAGCATTTT. Translated, it gives CASSIGAGLGLFITDQPQHF.

The chain couples TRBV5-1 to TRBJ1-1; D is perhaps TRBD1 (6 bases). The CDR3 has 14 residues. Germline V gives CDR1 SGHRS, CDR2 YFSETQ. With 4 bases removed from V and 1 base from J, the gap between germline ends came to 11 bases. The CDR3 loop is CASSGHRANTEAFF. CDR3 DNA: TGCGCCAGCAGCGGACACAGGGCGAACACTGAAGCTTTCTTT.

The rearrangement links TRBV5-1 to TRBJ2-7; no clear D. The CDR3 runs 13 residues. Germline assignment: CDR1 SGHRS and CDR2 YFSETQ. Trimming removed 0 bases at V and 4 bases at J, with 8 bases between. Here the CDR3 reads CASSLAPGYEQYF. CDR3 sequence (DNA): TGCGCCAGCAGCTTGGCCCCGGGTTACGAGCAGTACTTC.

J is TRBJ2-7 and V is TRBV14, with unresolved D. V lost 6 bases, J lost 0 bases, and 9 bases lay in between. The CDR3 is made up of 13 amino acids. CDR1 SGHDN and CDR2 FVKESK come from the germline V gene. CDR3 sequence (DNA): TGTGCCAGCAGTCAGACAAGCTCCTACGAGCAGTACTTC. The encoded protein is CASSQTSSYEQYF.

Concerning this clone: An end of the junction does not agree with germline; a read error may underlie this. The V gene is TRBV7-7, the J gene TRBJ2-7, with TRBD2 matching over 8 bases. Germline V gene data show CDR1 as SSHAT and CDR2 as FNYEAQ (reference sequence). The CDR3 length is 13 residues. The CDR3 spells CASSPAGGGEQYF. For the CDR3, the DNA is TGTGCTAGCAGCCCCGCGGGAGGAGGCGAGCAGTACTTC. The complete variable domain, with remaining parts taken from reference TRBV7-7 and TRBJ2-7, reads GAGVSQSPRYKVTKRGQDVTLRCDPISSHATLYWYQQALGQGPEFLTYFNYEAQPDKSGLPSDRFSAERPEGSISTLTIQRTEQRDSAMYRCASSPAGGGEQYFGPGTRLTVT.

The chain couples TRBV19 to TRBJ2-5, with 9 bases fitting TRBD2. The CDR3 runs to 14 residues. In germline, CDR1 is LNHDA, CDR2 SQIVND (reference sequence). V lost 5 bases and J lost 3; bases outside the gene matches: 4. Here the CDR3 reads CASSSRLAEETQYF. DNA for the CDR3: TGTGCCAGTAGTTCACGACTAGCGGAAGAGACCCAGTACTTC.

The J gene is TRBJ1-1, the V gene TRBV13, with D perhaps matching TRBD1 (6 bases). Germline CDR1 PRHDT, CDR2 FYEKMQ (reference sequence). The germline V and J ends were trimmed by 3 bases and 1 base, with 12 bases remaining between them. The CDR3 is 15 residues long. The CDR3 reads CASSFVMGQNTEAFF. The CDR3 DNA reads as TGTGCCAGCAGCTTCGTCATGGGACAGAACACTGAAGCTTTCTTT. The full variable domain, its missing parts supplied by reference TRBV13 and TRBJ1-1, is AAGVIQSPRHLIKEKRETATLKCYPIPRHDTVYWYQQGPGQDPQFLISFYEKMQSDKGSIPDRFSAQQFSDYHSELNMSSLELGDSALYFCASSFVMGQNTEAFFGQGTRLTVV.

The CDR3 is CASSPLTESTDTQYF. CDR3 coding DNA: TGTGCCAGCTCACCGTTGACAGAGAGCACAGATACGCAGTATTTT. The rearrangement links TRBV18 to TRBJ2-3; a weak D match, TRBD1 (5 bases). Germline lookup yields CDR1 KGHSH and CDR2 LQKENI. This CDR3 has 15 amino acids. The V end lost 3 bases, the J end lost 0 bases, and 10 bases lay between the germline ends.

This clone was observed many times. The chain combines TRBV7-9 with TRBJ2-6; D is undetermined. CDR1 and CDR2 (germline): SEHNR, FQNEAQ (reference sequence). The CDR3 is made up of 15 amino acids. V was cut by 0 bases and J by 1 base, with 4 bases left in between. The CDR3 DNA reads TGTGCCAGCAGCTTAGCCGGGTCTGGGGCCAACGTCCTGACTTTC. It is translated as CASSLAGSGANVLTF.

The rearrangement uses TRBV28 and TRBJ2-7, with 8 bases that match TRBD2. Germline CDR1 MDHEN, CDR2 SYDVKM. Trimming at V came to 7 bases and at J to 4 bases, leaving 9 bases not matched to a gene. This CDR3 region has 14 residues. Written as DNA, the CDR3 is TGTGCCAGCACCTCCGGGACTAGTCTTTACGAGCAGTACTTC. Its protein product is CASTSGTSLYEQYF.

In this sample, this clone turned up once. The chain joins TRBV19 to TRBJ1-5; tentatively, D is TRBD1 (5 bases). Looked up from germline, CDR1 is LNHDA and CDR2 is SQIVND (reference sequence). V was pared by 7 bases and J by 11 bases, with 18 bases between. The CDR3 has 13 residues. The CDR3 DNA reads TGTGCCAGTACCCCCACAGGCGCGGGGTCCCAGCATTTT. As protein: CASTPTGAGSQHF. Together with reference TRBV19 and TRBJ1-5, the CDR3 gives the full variable domain: DGGITQSPKYLFRKEGQNVTLSCEQNLNHDAMYWYRQDPGQGLRLIYYSQIVNDFQKGDIAEGYSVSREKKESFPLTVTSAQKNPTAFYLCASTPTGAGSQHFGDGTRLSIL.

The chain is built from TRBV6-1 and TRBJ2-4; 8 positions match TRBD1. The CDR3 sequence is 16 residues long. V gave up 4 bases and J gave up 0 bases; unmatched junction bases: 5. Germline V gives CDR1 MNHNS, CDR2 SASEGT. The CDR3 DNA reads TGTGCCAGCAGTGGGAGGGACAGGCTAGCCAAAAACATTCAGTACTTC. Its protein product is CASSGRDRLAKNIQYF.

With regard to this clone: Other DNA sequences in this sample translate to the same CDR3. The chain is built from TRBV5-1 and TRBJ1-4, with 8 bases aligning to TRBD1. The germline CDR1 and CDR2 sequences are SGHRS and YFSETQ. This CDR3 spans 14 amino acids. The V and J ends lost 2 bases and 7 bases, in that order; junction bases with no gene match: 4. CDR3 coding DNA: TGCGCCAGCAGCTTCGGGACAGGCCGTGAAAAACTGTTTTTT. Translating gives CASSFGTGREKLFF.

The chain uses TRBV5-1 and TRBJ1-1, with a possible D match to TRBD1 (5 bases). CDR1 is SGHRS, CDR2 YFSETQ, per germline. The CDR3 is 15 residues long. The V end lost 0 bases, the J end lost 1 base, and 10 bases lay between the germline ends. The DNA of the CDR3 is TGCGCCAGCAGCTTGGGAGCAGGGAAGAACACTGAAGCTTTCTTT. This gives the protein CASSLGAGKNTEAFF.

V usage is TRBV30 and J usage is TRBJ1-1; D not resolved. Germline CDR1 is GTSNPN and CDR2 is SVGIG (reference sequence). The V gene lost 4 bases and the J gene lost 1 base, with 10 bases spanning the gap. CDR3 length: 13 residues. CDR3 amino acids: CAWIRNGNTEAFF. In DNA form, the CDR3 reads TGTGCCTGGATACGCAACGGGAACACTGAAGCTTTCTTT. The variable domain in full, with the rest retrieved from reference TRBV30 and TRBJ1-1, is SQTIHQWPATLVQPVGSPLSLECTVEGTSNPNLYWYRQAAGRGLQLLFYSVGIGQISSEVPQNLSASRPQDRQFILSSKKLLLSDSGFYLCAWIRNGNTEAFFGQGTRLTVV.